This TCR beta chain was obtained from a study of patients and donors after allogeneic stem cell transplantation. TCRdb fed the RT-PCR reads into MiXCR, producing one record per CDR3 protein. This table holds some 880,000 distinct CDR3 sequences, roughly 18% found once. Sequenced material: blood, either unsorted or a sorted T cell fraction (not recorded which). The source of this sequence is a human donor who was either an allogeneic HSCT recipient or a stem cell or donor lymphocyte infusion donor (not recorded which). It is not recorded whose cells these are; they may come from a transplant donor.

CDR3 amino acids: CASGPDSQNIQYF. CDR3 bases: TGCGCCAGCGGCCCGGACAGCCAAAACATTCAGTACTTC. The chain uses TRBV5-1 and TRBJ2-4, with D possibly TRBD1 on 6 matching bases. V was pared by 7 bases and J by 5 bases, with 13 bases between. The CDR3 has 13 residues. Germline V CDR1 and CDR2: SGHRS, YFSETQ.